The TCR beta chain described here comes from a study of T cell responses to AZD1222 COVID-19 vaccine. Germline trimming cut 4 bases from V and 0 bases from J; bases unmatched to any gene: 2. The CDR3 runs to 16 residues. The germline V gene has CDR1 LGHDT and CDR2 YNNKEL (reference sequence). Notes on this clone: Its antigen is as yet unknown.

Method: immunoSEQ multiplex PCR; TCRdb's copy keeps in-frame clones and lacks some. The sample records approximately 200,000 clones, 75% to 90% being singletons. Findings and limits, study-wide: Clonal diversity was possibly underestimated; the donors were predominantly white British and more often female.

The sequence derives from an adult in good health. The genes are TRBV3-1 (or the pseudogene TRBV3-2) and TRBJ2-7; 14 positions match TRBD2. Sequencing used peripheral blood, obtained on day 0 of MenACWY control vaccination. The CDR3 sequence: CASSPGLAGVSYEQYF. The CDR3 DNA is TGTGCCAGCAGCCCGGGACTAGCGGGAGTCTCCTACGAGCAGTACTTC.